The 10 T cell receptor beta chains listed next were all sequenced from one sample in a study of untreated major depressive disorder. Sequenced by immunoSEQ multiplex PCR; TCRdb stores in-frame clones only, minus some. The profile covers approximately 20,000 clones, with about 84% appearing a single time and 0.82% taken by the ten largest. Sequencing was done on a sample of CD4+ T cells from PBMCs. Receptors originate from a woman aged 25-40 years in good health.

This chain joins TRBV6-4 and TRBJ1-5; no firm D call. Germline CDR1 reads MRHNA; CDR2 reads SNTAGT. The V end was cut by 2 bases, the J end by 3 bases, with 11 bases between. The CDR3 contains 15 residues. The CDR3 DNA reads as TGTGCCAGCAGTGACAGCTGTGTGCACAATCAGCCCCAGCATTTT. Translation: CASSDSCVHNQPQHF.

This chain links TRBV2 with TRBJ2-7; the D gene is possibly TRBD1 (5 bases). V lost 6 bases to trimming and J lost 4 bases, with 25 bases between them. Germline CDR1 and CDR2: SNHLY and FYNNEI. The CDR3 has 17 residues. CDR3 protein: CASRNLRRAGPGYEQYF. In DNA form, the CDR3 reads TGTGCCAGCAGGAACCTCCGTCGGGCAGGGCCCGGTTACGAGCAGTACTTC.

The gene calls are TRBV2 and TRBJ2-1; 10 nucleotides match TRBD2. The germline CDR1 and CDR2 sequences are SNHLY and FYNNEI. After removal of 3 bases from V and 9 bases from J, the junction contained 8 bases not matched to a gene. The CDR3 is made up of 15 amino acids. CDR3: CASSDSGGEVGEQFF. The CDR3 DNA reads TGTGCCAGCAGTGACAGCGGGGGGGAGGTTGGTGAGCAGTTCTTC. The whole variable domain, filled in from reference TRBV2 and TRBJ2-1, reads EPEVTQTPSHQVTQMGQEVILRCVPISNHLYFYWYRQILGQKVEFLVSFYNNEISEKSEIFDDQFSVERPDGSNFTLKIRSTKLEDSAMYFCASSDSGGEVGEQFFGPGTRLTVL.

The J gene is TRBJ1-5, the V gene TRBV28; D may be TRBD1 (5 bases). CDR1 and CDR2 from the germline V gene are MDHEN and SYDVKM. The V gene lost 6 bases and the J gene lost 3 bases, with 12 bases spanning the gap. The CDR3 totals 14 residues. The CDR3 here is CASRIPTANQPQHF. The CDR3 coding sequence is TGTGCCAGCAGAATCCCGACAGCCAATCAGCCCCAGCATTTT. Drawing the rest from reference TRBV28 and TRBJ1-5, the complete variable domain is DVKVTQSSRYLVKRTGEKVFLECVQDMDHENMFWYRQDPGLGLRLIYFSYDVKMKEKGDIPEGYSVSREKKERFSLILESASTNQTSMYLCASRIPTANQPQHFGDGTRLSIL.

V is TRBV27 and J is TRBJ2-2; D not resolved. Deletions cut 2 bases from V and 4 bases from J, with 2 bases between. The CDR3 consists of 12 residues. From germline, CDR1 is MNHEY and CDR2 SMNVEV (reference sequence). CDR3 region: CASSLGTGELFF. CDR3 nucleotides: TGTGCCAGCAGTTTAGGCACCGGGGAGCTGTTTTTT.

The chain links TRBV5-6 to TRBJ2-5; TRBD2 agrees at 8 bases. The V gene end was trimmed by 0 bases and the J gene end by 5 bases; junction bases not matched to a gene: 3. Per germline, CDR1 SGHDT and CDR2 YYEEEE. The CDR3 runs 14 residues. The CDR3 DNA reads as TGTGCCAGCAGCTTGGTTCGCGGGAGGGAGACCCAGTACTTC. Encoded protein: CASSLVRGRETQYF.

The gene calls are TRBV29-1 and TRBJ2-5; perhaps TRBD1 as D (5 bases). V was clipped by 7 bases and J by 5 bases, with 14 bases between them. The CDR3 has 12 amino acids. From germline, CDR1 is SQVTM and CDR2 ANQGSEA. CDR3 region: CSGKDTRETQYF. CDR3 bases: TGCAGCGGAAAGGACACGCGGGAGACCCAGTACTTC.

The J gene is TRBJ1-3, the V gene TRBV28; 10 bases are a match to TRBD1. This CDR3 contains 15 residues. CDR1 is MDHEN, CDR2 SYDVKM, per germline. The V segment lost 8 bases and the J segment 5 bases; nucleotides outside the gene matches: 9. The CDR3 DNA is TGTGCCAGCGGGCTGGCGGGACAGGGGAGAAACACCATATATTTT. Its protein is CASGLAGQGRNTIYF. Full variable domain (outside the CDR3, taken from reference TRBV28 and TRBJ1-3): DVKVTQSSRYLVKRTGEKVFLECVQDMDHENMFWYRQDPGLGLRLIYFSYDVKMKEKGDIPEGYSVSREKKERFSLILESASTNQTSMYLCASGLAGQGRNTIYFGEGSWLTVV.

This chain's CDR3 is CASSIRQNTEAFF. For the CDR3, the DNA is TGTGCCAGCAGTATAAGACAGAACACTGAAGCTTTCTTT. This sequence joins TRBV6-1 and TRBJ1-1; no clear D gene. V was trimmed by 5 bases and J by 1 base, leaving 8 bases between them. This CDR3 has 13 residues. CDR1 is MNHNS and CDR2 is SASEGT in the germline V gene.

V usage is TRBV19 and J usage is TRBJ1-4; 7 positions match TRBD1. J gave up 4 bases and V 2 bases, and 10 bases lay outside the gene matches. The CDR3 covers 17 residues. Looked up from germline, CDR1 is LNHDA and CDR2 is SQIVND (reference sequence). CDR3 DNA: TGTGCCAGTAGTATAAGGGGGCCGACCGCCTTTAATGAAAAACTGTTTTTT. It is translated as CASSIRGPTAFNEKLFF.